Sequencing of this T cell receptor (beta chain) was carried out in a study of cytomegalovirus exposure and HLA in healthy donors. Study observations and caveats: A subsequent analysis found that TCR clusters from the first cohort also tended to co-occur in the 90 to 150 validation repertoires, with around 94% of cluster scores above 0. The study designated 150 or so TCR beta chains cytomegalovirus-associated.

Trimming removed 3 bases from V and 5 bases from J, with 11 bases in between. Germline V gene sequence: CDR1 SQVTM, CDR2 ANQGSEA. The CDR3 is 12 amino acids. Regarding this clone: The target antigen is unknown.

Data came from immunoSEQ multiplex PCR; TCRdb stores just in-frame clones and leaves some out. The sample includes around 150,000 clones, approximately 86% of them seen just once. The TCR was taken from a woman aged 18-29 years in good health and CMV-seronegative. The sample taken for sequencing was PBMCs. The chain links TRBV29-1 to TRBJ2-7, with D maybe TRBD1 (6 bases). DNA of the CDR3: TGCAGCGTTGACCAGGGGAAGGACGAGCAGTACTTC. Translating gives CSVDQGKDEQYF.